These 7 T cell receptor beta chains share one sample of origin, sequenced in a study of T cell repertoires in cytomegalovirus infection. TCRdb ran MiXCR on the reads and lists one entry per CDR3 protein. Of 500,000 or so distinct CDR3 sequences detected, 16% appear once; the ten largest clones hold more than 20%. Sequenced: CD8+ T cells from PBMCs. These TCRs come from a human donor in good health (CMV status not recorded). Some clones in this sample may be carry-over from other donors' samples.

This clonotype occurred many times. The V call is TRBV11-2, the J call TRBJ2-7, with D possibly matching TRBD2 (5 bases). The CDR3 contains 19 residues. The V and J ends lost 2 bases and 2 bases respectively, with 25 bases between them. The germline V gene encodes CDR1 SGHAT and CDR2 FQNNGV. The CDR3 coding sequence is TGTGCCAGCAGCTTAAATTCAATCTGGCGGGCGTTGAAAGCCTACGAGCAGTACTTC. Translated: CASSLNSIWRALKAYEQYF.

V usage is TRBV20-1 and J usage is TRBJ1-2, with 7 bases fitting TRBD1. The junction had 7 bases not matched to a gene; V was cut back by 0 bases and J by 3 bases. The CDR3 totals 15 residues. The germline V gene has CDR1 DFQATT and CDR2 SNEGSKA (reference sequence). The CDR3 sequence: CSARDGNRGYYGYTF. The CDR3 nucleotides read TGCAGTGCTAGAGATGGGAACAGGGGTTACTATGGCTACACCTTC.

This clonotype has more than one count but fewer than ten. The CDR3 bases are TGTGCCAGCAGTAAAAGGGACAGGGGGACCCAGTACTTC. It yields the protein CASSKRDRGTQYF. This rearrangement joins TRBV28 to TRBJ2-5; 10 nucleotides agree with TRBD1. V trimming: 5 bases; J trimming: 7 bases; junction bases outside the gene matches: 4. This CDR3 region has 13 residues. Germline lookup yields CDR1 MDHEN and CDR2 SYDVKM.

CDR3 sequence: CASSVGGASEQFF. CDR3 nucleotide sequence: TGTGCCAGCAGCGTCGGGGGGGCAAGTGAGCAGTTCTTC. This sequence joins TRBV9 and TRBJ2-1; TRBD2 aligns across 8 bases. From germline, CDR1 is SGDLS and CDR2 YYNGEE. V lost 2 bases and J lost 9; bases outside the gene matches: 4. The CDR3 totals 13 residues.

This clonotype was counted at least ten times. The junction and the germline gene differ at one end; a read error may be behind it. The chain is built from TRBV7-7 and TRBJ2-1; 9 nucleotides align to TRBD2. Germline V CDR1 and CDR2: SSHAT, FNYEAQ (reference sequence). The CDR3 spans 15 residues. Written as DNA, the CDR3 is TGTGCTAGCAGCTTAGAGGCTAGCGGGAATAGGGAGCAGTTCTTC. It specifies CASSLEASGNREQFF.

This clonotype was observed at least ten times. The gene calls are TRBV11-2 and TRBJ2-2, with 7 positions matching TRBD1. Germline lookup yields CDR1 SGHAT and CDR2 FQNNGV. The CDR3 spans 16 residues. V trimming: 7 bases; J trimming: 3 bases; junction bases outside the gene matches: 11. CDR3 sequence reads: CASIQRRQGDTGELFF. CDR3 sequence (DNA): TGTGCCAGCATCCAACGAAGGCAGGGGGACACCGGGGAGCTGTTTTTT.

This clonotype appeared a few times. The chain combines TRBV20-1 with TRBJ2-5, with D possibly matching TRBD1 (7 bases). Germline loops: CDR1 DFQATT, CDR2 SNEGSKA (reference sequence). CDR3 length equals 12 residues. Between the trimmed V and J ends, which lost 1 base and 5 bases, there was a span of 8 bases. The CDR3 region is CSARAGGETQYF. Here the CDR3 DNA reads TGCAGTGCTAGAGCAGGGGGGGAGACCCAGTACTTC.